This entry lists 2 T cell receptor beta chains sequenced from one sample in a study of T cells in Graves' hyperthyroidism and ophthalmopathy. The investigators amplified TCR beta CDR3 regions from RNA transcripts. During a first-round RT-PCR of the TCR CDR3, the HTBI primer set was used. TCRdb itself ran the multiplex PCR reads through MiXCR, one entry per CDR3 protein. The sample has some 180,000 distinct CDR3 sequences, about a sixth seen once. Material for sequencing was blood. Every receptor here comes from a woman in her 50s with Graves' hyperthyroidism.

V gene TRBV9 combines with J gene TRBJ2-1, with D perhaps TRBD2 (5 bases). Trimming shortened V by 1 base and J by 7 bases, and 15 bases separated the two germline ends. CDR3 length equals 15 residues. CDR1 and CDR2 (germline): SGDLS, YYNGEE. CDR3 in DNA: TGTGCCAGCAGCGTAAGTAGCGCCCTTGGGAATGAGCAGTTCTTC. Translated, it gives CASSVSSALGNEQFF.

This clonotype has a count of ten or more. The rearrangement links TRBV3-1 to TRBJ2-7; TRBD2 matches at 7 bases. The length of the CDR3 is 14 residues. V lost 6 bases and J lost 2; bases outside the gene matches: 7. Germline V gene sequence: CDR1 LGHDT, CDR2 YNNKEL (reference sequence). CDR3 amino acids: CASSLSGPAYEQYF. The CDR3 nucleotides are TGTGCCAGCAGTCTTAGCGGGCCCGCCTACGAGCAGTACTTC.